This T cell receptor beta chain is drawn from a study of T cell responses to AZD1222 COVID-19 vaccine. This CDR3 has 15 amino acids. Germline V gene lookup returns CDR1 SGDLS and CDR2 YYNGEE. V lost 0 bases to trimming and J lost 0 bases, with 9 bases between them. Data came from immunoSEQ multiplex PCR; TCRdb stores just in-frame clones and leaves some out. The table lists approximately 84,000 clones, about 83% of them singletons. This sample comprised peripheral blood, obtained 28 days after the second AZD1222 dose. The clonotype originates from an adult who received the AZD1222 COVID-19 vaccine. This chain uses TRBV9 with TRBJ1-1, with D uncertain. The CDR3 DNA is TGTGCCAGCAGCGTAGATATAGGTTTGAACACTGAAGCTTTCTTT. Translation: CASSVDIGLNTEAFF.